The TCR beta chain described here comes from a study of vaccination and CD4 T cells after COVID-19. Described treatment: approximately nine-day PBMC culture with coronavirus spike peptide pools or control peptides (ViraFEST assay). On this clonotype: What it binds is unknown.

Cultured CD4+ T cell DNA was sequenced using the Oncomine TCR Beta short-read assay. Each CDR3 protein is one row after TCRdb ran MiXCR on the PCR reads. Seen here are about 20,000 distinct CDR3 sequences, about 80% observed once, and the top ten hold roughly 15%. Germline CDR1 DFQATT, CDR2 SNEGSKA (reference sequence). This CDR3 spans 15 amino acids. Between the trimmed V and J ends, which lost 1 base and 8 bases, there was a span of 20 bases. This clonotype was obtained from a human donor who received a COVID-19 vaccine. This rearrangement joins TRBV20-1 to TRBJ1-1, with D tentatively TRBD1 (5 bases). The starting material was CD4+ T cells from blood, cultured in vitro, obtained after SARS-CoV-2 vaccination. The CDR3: CSARARDGLLGEAFF. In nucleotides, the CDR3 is TGCAGTGCTAGAGCCCGGGACGGGCTCCTTGGGGAAGCTTTCTTT.